These 29 T cell receptor beta chains came from one sample sequenced in a study of T cell responses to AZD1222 COVID-19 vaccine. TCRdb's copy holds only in-frame clones and misses some; the assay was immunoSEQ multiplex PCR. The sample consists of tens of thousands of clones, under 90% of them appearing once. Sequencing was performed on peripheral blood, taken on day 0 of AZD1222 vaccination. The receptors stem from an adult in good health.

This chain joins TRBV21-1 and TRBJ1-6. TRBV21-1 is a pseudogene segment. The CDR3 consists of 16 residues. CDR3 sequence: CASSKERGQRLKTLHF. In DNA, the CDR3 is TGTGCCAGCAGCAAAGAGCGGGGACAGAGACTCAAGACCCTCCACTTT.

The chain employs TRBV6-5 and TRBJ1-4; 10 nucleotides line up with TRBD1. CDR1 is MNHEY, CDR2 SVGAGI, per germline. The CDR3 covers 15 residues. The trim removed 6 bases at V and 12 bases at J, leaving 13 bases unmatched. This CDR3 is CASSTTGGGRKELFF. CDR3 sequence (DNA): TGTGCCAGCAGCACGACAGGGGGCGGGAGGAAGGAACTGTTTTTT.

In nucleotides, the CDR3 is TGTGCCAGCAGCTTAGTACCCCCCCCGCCTTATGGCTACACCTTC. It is translated as CASSLVPPPPYGYTF. The chain couples TRBV7-9 to TRBJ1-2; unclear D gene. The V gene lost 1 base and the J gene lost 5 bases, with 14 bases spanning the gap. The CDR3 runs to 15 residues. Germline CDR1 SEHNR, CDR2 FQNEAQ (reference sequence). Drawing the rest from reference TRBV7-9 and TRBJ1-2, the complete variable domain is DTGVSQNPRHKITKRGQNVTFRCDPISEHNRLYWYRQTLGQGPEFLTYFQNEAQLEKSRLLSDRFSAERPKGSFSTLEIQRTEQGDSAMYLCASSLVPPPPYGYTFGSGTRLTVV.

The CDR3 spells CASSENWARINSPLHF. The CDR3 DNA sequence: TGTGCCAGCAGCGAAAATTGGGCGCGGATTAATTCACCCCTCCACTTT. V gene TRBV11-2 combines with J gene TRBJ1-6, with D uncertain. The germline V gene encodes CDR1 SGHAT and CDR2 FQNNGV. The CDR3 loop spans 16 amino acids. V shed 5 bases and J shed 6 bases, with 17 bases lying between them.

This chain joins TRBV6-2 or TRBV6-3 and TRBJ2-6; 9 nucleotides agree with TRBD1. This CDR3 is 16 amino acids long. V lost 2 bases to trimming and J lost 2 bases; unmatched junction nucleotides: 1. Germline V gene lookup returns CDR1 MNHEY and CDR2 SVGEGT. CDR3 sequence: CASSYRDRAGANVLTF. The CDR3 DNA sequence: TGTGCCAGCAGTTACCGGGACAGGGCTGGGGCCAACGTCCTGACTTTC.

The gene calls are TRBV19 and TRBJ1-6; no clear D. The CDR3 has 15 amino acids. Germline V gives CDR1 LNHDA, CDR2 SQIVND (reference sequence). Trimming left V 6 bases short and J 0 bases short, with 9 bases between. The CDR3 nucleotides read TGTGCCAGTAGGACGGGAAGCTCCTATAATTCACCCCTCCACTTT. Translation: CASRTGSSYNSPLHF.

This clone has just one count. V is TRBV7-8 and J is TRBJ1-1; D is undetermined. CDR1 and CDR2 from the germline V gene are SGHVS and FQNEAQ. There are 13 residues in the CDR3. The ends were cut back, 5 bases at V and 0 bases at J, with 7 bases in the middle. CDR3 DNA sequence: TGTGCCAGCAGCAAAAGCTTGAACACTGAAGCTTTCTTT. It encodes CASSKSLNTEAFF.

This chain uses TRBV14 with TRBJ2-2; D gene uncertain. V lost 4 bases, J lost 7 bases, and 7 bases lay in between. CDR1 and CDR2 from the germline V gene are SGHDN and FVKESK. This CDR3 region has 12 residues. In nucleotides, the CDR3 is TGTGCCAGCAGCCGGACCCACGGGGAGCTGTTTTTT. It translates to CASSRTHGELFF.

The rearrangement joins TRBV19 to TRBJ2-7, with 7 bases that match TRBD2. The CDR3 is made up of 15 amino acids. The germline gives CDR1 LNHDA, CDR2 SQIVND (reference sequence). V was clipped by 4 bases and J by 0 bases; unmatched bases: 6. The CDR3 sequence is CASSTRLALSYEQYF. The CDR3 bases are TGTGCCAGTAGTACCCGACTAGCCCTCTCCTACGAGCAGTACTTC.

In DNA form, the CDR3 reads TGCAGTGCTTGGCGGGGGGGCGGCTACACCTTC. The encoded protein is CSAWRGGGYTF. The chain joins TRBV20-1 to TRBJ1-2; weak D call: TRBD1 (6 bases). Germline V lookup: CDR1 DFQATT, CDR2 SNEGSKA (reference sequence). The CDR3 loop spans 11 amino acids. Deletions cut 5 bases from V and 8 bases from J, with 12 bases between.

J is TRBJ1-2 and V is TRBV6-5; D is ambiguous. Trimming took off 4 bases at V and 8 bases at J, with 14 bases between the two ends. Germline values: CDR1 MNHEY, CDR2 SVGAGI. The CDR3 runs 13 residues. CDR3: CASSSPWGTGYTF. The DNA for the CDR3 is TGTGCCAGCAGTTCCCCATGGGGAACGGGCTACACCTTC.

The chain links TRBV6-5 to TRBJ2-5; 8 positions match TRBD1. From germline, CDR1 is MNHEY and CDR2 SVGAGI. The CDR3 has 13 amino acids. Unmatched junction bases numbered 3, after V lost 7 bases and J lost 2 bases. The CDR3 bases are TGTGCCAGCACTGGACAGGGTCAAGAGACCCAGTACTTC. Its protein is CASTGQGQETQYF.

The count of this clone is one. V and J are TRBV5-8 and TRBJ1-1, with 7 bases aligning to TRBD1. After removal of 4 bases from V and 3 bases from J, the junction contained 6 bases not matched to a gene. This CDR3 region has 14 residues. Germline V gene data show CDR1 as SGHTS and CDR2 as YDEGEE. The CDR3 sequence is CASSQDRRDTEAFF. CDR3 sequence (DNA): TGTGCCAGCAGCCAGGACAGGAGGGACACTGAAGCTTTCTTT.

The chain has TRBV20-1 and TRBJ1-5, with D unclear. This CDR3 is 14 amino acids long. CDR1 and CDR2 from the germline V gene are DFQATT and SNEGSKA (reference sequence). The ends were cut back, 3 bases at V and 6 bases at J, with 15 bases in the middle. DNA for the CDR3: TGCAGTGCTAGTTTTGGAGCTACGGGTCAGCCCCAGCATTTT. It is translated as CSASFGATGQPQHF.

The rearrangement links TRBV7-3 to TRBJ1-1, with no clear D. This CDR3 spans 13 amino acids. V gave up 9 bases and J gave up 1 base, with 12 bases separating them. CDR1 SGHTA and CDR2 FQGTGA come from the germline V gene. The CDR3 region is CARDGSGNTEAFF. CDR3 bases: TGTGCCAGGGATGGGTCGGGGAACACTGAAGCTTTCTTT. Full variable domain (rest looked up from reference TRBV7-3 and TRBJ1-1): GAGVSQTPSNKVTEKGKYVELRCDPISGHTALYWYRQSLGQGPEFLIYFQGTGAADDSGLPNDRFFAVRPEGSVSTLKIQRTERGDSAVYLCARDGSGNTEAFFGQGTRLTVV.

The V call is TRBV5-1, the J call TRBJ2-3; the match to TRBD2 covers 11 bases. Germline CDR1 SGHRS, CDR2 YFSETQ. The length of the CDR3 is 16 residues. J lost 2 bases, V lost 4 bases, and 6 bases had no gene match. Written as DNA, the CDR3 is TGCGCCAGCAGCCCAAGACTAGCGGGGACCACAGATACGCAGTATTTT. Protein: CASSPRLAGTTDTQYF.

This sequence joins TRBV30 and TRBJ2-2; D is unclear. The CDR3 spans 11 residues. Germline V CDR1 and CDR2: GTSNPN, SVGIG (reference sequence). The ends were cut back, 2 bases at V and 2 bases at J, with 0 bases in the middle. This CDR3 reads CAWSNTGELFF. The CDR3 bases are TGTGCCTGGAGTAACACCGGGGAGCTGTTTTTT.

The rearrangement uses TRBV19 and TRBJ2-1; tentative D call: TRBD2 (6 bases). Trimming took 9 bases from V and 2 from J, leaving 17 bases between them. The CDR3 spans 15 residues. Germline CDR1 reads LNHDA; CDR2 reads SQIVND (reference sequence). The CDR3 is CARAWARLAYNEQFF. As DNA, the CDR3 is TGTGCCAGGGCGTGGGCGAGACTAGCCTACAATGAGCAGTTCTTC.

V usage is TRBV6-5 and J usage is TRBJ1-4; D is ambiguous. Germline assignment: CDR1 MNHEY and CDR2 SVGAGI. The CDR3 has 14 amino acids. Trimming left V 6 bases short and J 7 bases short, with 15 bases between. The CDR3 nucleotides are TGTGCCAGCAGGGACTCATCGGTCGGTGAAAAACTGTTTTTT. Protein product: CASRDSSVGEKLFF.

This clone was recorded once. J is TRBJ1-2 and V is TRBV2, with a weak D call TRBD1 (6 bases). Trimming removed 7 bases from V and 2 bases from J, with 20 bases in between. Germline loops: CDR1 SNHLY, CDR2 FYNNEI. This CDR3 contains 16 residues. The CDR3 sequence is CASNKGWQGTNYGYTF. Here the CDR3 DNA reads TGTGCCAGCAATAAAGGGTGGCAGGGGACGAACTATGGCTACACCTTC.

J is TRBJ1-1 and V is TRBV7-9; D call uncertain. Germline values: CDR1 SEHNR, CDR2 FQNEAQ (reference sequence). The length of the CDR3 is 11 residues. V lost 5 bases, J lost 5 bases, and 6 bases lay in between. CDR3 amino acids: CASSPQTEAFF. CDR3 DNA: TGTGCCAGCAGCCCCCAAACTGAAGCTTTCTTT. The full variable domain, completed using reference TRBV7-9 and TRBJ1-1, is DTGVSQNPRHKITKRGQNVTFRCDPISEHNRLYWYRQTLGQGPEFLTYFQNEAQLEKSRLLSDRFSAERPKGSFSTLEIQRTEQGDSAMYLCASSPQTEAFFGQGTRLTVV.

V is TRBV12-3 or TRBV12-4 and J is TRBJ2-5; tentatively, D is TRBD2 (6 bases). V was clipped by 5 bases and J by 5 bases, with 12 bases between them. This CDR3 comprises 13 residues. CDR3 nucleotides: TGTGCCAGCAGTAGACTAGAGGCGGAGACCCAGTACTTC. Translation: CASSRLEAETQYF.

The genes are TRBV29-1 and TRBJ1-2; TRBD1 aligns across 7 bases. The CDR3 covers 13 residues. V was clipped by 5 bases and J by 2 bases; unmatched bases: 5. Germline CDR1 reads SQVTM; CDR2 reads ANQGSEA. Here the CDR3 reads CSVWDSQNYGYTF. The CDR3 bases are TGCAGCGTTTGGGACAGCCAGAACTATGGCTACACCTTC. Full variable domain (rest looked up from reference TRBV29-1 and TRBJ1-2): SAVISQKPSRDICQRGTSLTIQCQVDSQVTMMFWYRQQPGQSLTLIATANQGSEATYESGFVIDKFPISRPNLTFSTLTVSNMSPEDSSIYLCSVWDSQNYGYTFGSGTRLTVV.

The chain carries TRBV14 and TRBJ2-7; D may match TRBD1 or TRBD2 (6 bases each). Germline V gene data show CDR1 as SGHDN and CDR2 as FVKESK. Trimming took off 4 bases at V and 9 bases at J, with 16 bases between the two ends. CDR3 length equals 13 residues. The CDR3 bases are TGTGCCAGCAGCCCCCGGGCGGAGGGGGGGCAGTACTTC. The encoded protein is CASSPRAEGGQYF.

The chain's CDR3 is CASNPRGSNQPQHF. CDR3 nucleotides: TGTGCCAGCAACCCCAGGGGTAGCAATCAGCCCCAGCATTTT. The rearrangement uses TRBV27 and TRBJ1-5; D possibly corresponds to TRBD1 (6 bases). Germline lookup yields CDR1 MNHEY and CDR2 SMNVEV (reference sequence). The CDR3 covers 14 residues. Trimming removed 7 bases at V and 0 bases at J, with 10 bases between.

The J gene is TRBJ1-4, the V gene TRBV21-1; the table's TRBD1 call for D was not verified on the DNA. TRBV21-1 is described as a pseudogene. The CDR3 spans 13 residues. Here the CDR3 DNA reads TGTGCCAGATGGACAGGGGATTATGAAAAACTGTTTTTT. It encodes CARWTGDYEKLFF.

This clone has a handful of counts. This rearrangement joins TRBV6-5 to TRBJ1-3, with 9 bases fitting TRBD1. Per the germline V gene, CDR1 is MNHEY and CDR2 is SVGAGI. V lost 0 bases, J lost 3 bases, and 3 bases stayed unmatched. The CDR3 contains 16 residues. For the CDR3, the DNA is TGTGCCAGCAGTTACTCTCGGACAGGGGATGGAAACACCATATATTTT. It translates to CASSYSRTGDGNTIYF.

The table lists this clone with a count of one. The chain recombines TRBV7-3 with TRBJ2-1; TRBD2 agrees at 11 bases. Losses at the gene ends were 5 bases for V and 2 bases for J; bases not matched to a gene: 2. CDR3 size: 15 residues. Germline-derived CDR1 and CDR2 are SGHTA and FQGTGA. The CDR3 loop reads CASSLGLAAYNEQFF. The CDR3 DNA sequence: TGTGCCAGCAGCCTGGGACTAGCGGCCTACAATGAGCAGTTCTTC.

This clone was recorded only once. This sequence joins TRBV7-9 and TRBJ1-1, with 8 bases aligning to TRBD1. After removal of 5 bases from V and 8 bases from J, the junction contained 4 bases not matched to a gene. Germline CDR1 reads SEHNR; CDR2 reads FQNEAQ (reference sequence). The CDR3 loop spans 12 amino acids. CDR3: CASSLTGDEAFF. The CDR3 region has the DNA TGTGCCAGCAGCCTGACAGGGGACGAAGCTTTCTTT. The full variable domain, rest sourced from reference TRBV7-9 and TRBJ1-1, is DTGVSQNPRHKITKRGQNVTFRCDPISEHNRLYWYRQTLGQGPEFLTYFQNEAQLEKSRLLSDRFSAERPKGSFSTLEIQRTEQGDSAMYLCASSLTGDEAFFGQGTRLTVV.